This T cell receptor (beta chain) was obtained from a study of prognosis after radiotherapy for stage I lung cancer. Genomic DNA yielded TCR beta CDR3, amplified by two-round multiplex PCR. Initially, in first-round PCR, primers specific to each TRBV and TRBJ gene were used. TCRdb re-analysed the multiplex PCR reads in MiXCR, keeping a single row per CDR3 protein. The sample contains approximately 18,000 distinct CDR3 sequences, about a sixth of which appear only once. The germline V gene has CDR1 LGHDT and CDR2 YNNKEL (reference sequence). Trimming removed 4 bases from V and 7 bases from J, with 16 bases in between. The CDR3 loop spans 15 amino acids. Many counts were recorded for this clonotype.

The gene calls are TRBV3-1 and TRBJ1-4; TRBD1 might be the D (6 bases). The TCR originated in a donor over 45 with non-small cell lung cancer. This specimen consisted of PBMCs, obtained before or after stereotactic body radiation therapy (not recorded which). CDR3 sequence: CASSLGAGASEKLFF. Here the CDR3 DNA reads TGTGCCAGCAGCCTTGGGGCAGGGGCGTCTGAAAAACTGTTTTTT. Drawing the rest from reference TRBV3-1 and TRBJ1-4, the complete variable domain is DTAVSQTPKYLVTQMGNDKSIKCEQNLGHDTMYWYKQDSKKFLKIMFSYNNKELIINETVPNRFSPKSPDKAHLNLHINSLELGDSAVYFCASSLGAGASEKLFFGSGTQLSVL.